These 17 T cell receptor beta chains were all obtained from the same sample, sequenced in a study of T cell responses to AZD1222 COVID-19 vaccine. The method was immunoSEQ multiplex PCR; TCRdb's version includes in-frame clones alone and lacks a portion of them. The sample holds over 45,000 clones, around 85% seen once. The sequenced sample was peripheral blood, obtained on day 0 of MenACWY control vaccination. The receptors originated from an adult in good health.

This clone turned up a few times. The chain has TRBV30 and TRBJ1-3, with no clear D. The CDR3 spans 13 residues. V was trimmed by 4 bases and J by 4 bases, leaving 11 bases between them. Germline V gives CDR1 GTSNPN, CDR2 SVGIG (reference sequence). CDR3 protein: CAWTRGEGNTIYF. CDR3 DNA sequence: TGTGCCTGGACTCGGGGTGAGGGAAACACCATATATTTT.

This clone was seen more than once but under ten times. The V call is TRBV2, the J call TRBJ2-7, with 8 bases matching TRBD2. V trimming: 6 bases; J trimming: 0 bases; junction bases outside the gene matches: 7. The CDR3 consists of 15 residues. Per germline, CDR1 SNHLY and CDR2 FYNNEI. This chain's CDR3 is CASRATSGNSYEQYF. DNA of the CDR3: TGTGCCAGCAGGGCCACTAGCGGAAACTCCTACGAGCAGTACTTC.

The chain has TRBV5-4 and TRBJ2-3, with D unclear. Trimming pared 4 bases from V and 1 base from J, leaving 13 bases between. Germline CDR1 reads SGHNT; CDR2 reads YYREEE (reference sequence). CDR3 length equals 15 residues. The CDR3, as DNA: TGTGCCAGCAGCGGAAGGCTATTTGGCACAGATACGCAGTATTTT. Protein sequence: CASSGRLFGTDTQYF.

CDR3 sequence (DNA): TGTGCCAGCAGCTTTCTGGCAGCCCCGTATGAGCAGTTCTTC. Encoded protein: CASSFLAAPYEQFF. The chain recombines TRBV7-9 with TRBJ2-1, with D uncertain. The germline V and J ends were trimmed by 3 bases and 8 bases, with 14 bases remaining between them. The CDR3 runs 14 residues. Germline values: CDR1 SEHNR, CDR2 FQNEAQ (reference sequence).

The chain joins TRBV7-3 to TRBJ2-7; 12 nucleotides match TRBD1. The germline V gene has CDR1 SGHTA and CDR2 FQGTGA. V lost 1 base, J lost 6 bases, and 4 bases stayed unmatched. The CDR3 is made up of 15 amino acids. The CDR3 reads CASSLRDRGQGEQYF. Here the CDR3 DNA reads TGTGCCAGCAGCTTAAGGGACAGGGGGCAAGGCGAGCAGTACTTC.

The chain is built from TRBV7-2 and TRBJ2-4; no reliable D call. V was cut by 1 base and J by 6 bases, with 4 bases left in between. Germline CDR1 reads SGHTA; CDR2 reads FQGNSA. The CDR3 extends over 12 amino acids. The CDR3 loop is CASSLVRNIQYF. The CDR3 bases are TGTGCCAGCAGCTTAGTACGAAACATTCAGTACTTC.

The V gene is TRBV4-3, the J gene TRBJ2-2; no clear D gene. This CDR3 is built from 16 residues. Germline lookup yields CDR1 LGHNA and CDR2 YSLEER. V dropped 4 bases and J dropped 2 bases, with 14 bases sitting between them. The CDR3 nucleotides read TGCGCCAGCAGCCCTATAGCTGCACTAAACACCGGGGAGCTGTTTTTT. It codes for CASSPIAALNTGELFF.

This clone was found a few times. This chain joins TRBV6-2 or TRBV6-3 and TRBJ1-5, with 7 nucleotides matching TRBD1. The V gene end was trimmed by 2 bases and the J gene end by 5 bases; junction bases not matched to a gene: 3. Germline loops: CDR1 MNHEY, CDR2 SVGEGT. The CDR3 runs 14 residues. CDR3 coding DNA: TGTGCCAGCAGTTACGGGACAGACTATCAGCCCCAGCATTTT. The encoded protein is CASSYGTDYQPQHF.

The chain has TRBV6-5 and TRBJ2-5; possible D gene TRBD1, 5 bases. CDR1 is MNHEY and CDR2 is SVGAGI in the germline V gene. The CDR3 is 15 residues long. V shed 6 bases and J shed 0 bases, with 14 bases lying between them. As DNA, the CDR3 is TGTGCCAGCAGCTTTGCCGACAGTTACCAAGAGACCCAGTACTTC. As protein: CASSFADSYQETQYF.

The chain is built from TRBV13 and TRBJ2-2; 10 bases match TRBD2. Germline V CDR1 and CDR2: PRHDT, FYEKMQ (reference sequence). The length of the CDR3 is 15 residues. Trimming removed 5 bases from V and 4 bases from J; junction bases left unmatched: 4. CDR3 residues: CASSEGLAATGELFF. The CDR3 nucleotides read TGTGCCAGCAGCGAAGGACTAGCGGCCACCGGGGAGCTGTTTTTT.

The chain joins TRBV7-2 to TRBJ2-2; TRBD2 matches at 10 bases. Per germline, CDR1 SGHTA and CDR2 FQGNSA. V gave up 4 bases and J gave up 6 bases; unmatched junction bases: 5. The CDR3 loop spans 15 amino acids. The CDR3 region is CASSSASGSAGELFF. As DNA, the CDR3 is TGTGCCAGCAGCTCGGCTAGCGGGAGTGCCGGGGAGCTGTTTTTT.

The chain recombines TRBV28 with TRBJ1-1, with a possible D match to TRBD1 (5 bases). With 6 bases removed from V and 0 bases from J, the gap between germline ends came to 8 bases. Germline V lookup: CDR1 MDHEN, CDR2 SYDVKM. This CDR3 has 13 amino acids. The CDR3 DNA is TGTGCCAGCAGAAGACAGCTGAACACTGAAGCTTTCTTT. Protein product: CASRRQLNTEAFF.

The rearrangement links TRBV14 to TRBJ2-7, with 8 positions matching TRBD2. V was pared by 4 bases and J by 3 bases, with 8 bases of the junction left unmatched. Germline values: CDR1 SGHDN, CDR2 FVKESK. The CDR3 has 15 residues. The CDR3 region is CASSLGTRPFYEQYF. The CDR3 DNA follows: TGTGCCAGCAGCCTCGGGACTAGGCCCTTCTACGAGCAGTACTTC. Filled out from reference TRBV14 and TRBJ2-7, the complete variable domain reads EAGVTQFPSHSVIEKGQTVTLRCDPISGHDNLYWYRRVMGKEIKFLLHFVKESKQDESGMPNNRFLAERTGGTYSTLKVQPAELEDSGVYFCASSLGTRPFYEQYFGPGTRLTVT.

The J gene is TRBJ1-6, the V gene TRBV19; 8 bases agree with TRBD1. CDR1 is LNHDA, CDR2 SQIVND, per germline (reference sequence). The CDR3 extends over 15 amino acids. The J segment lost 7 bases and the V segment lost 6 bases, leaving 8 bases of the junction unmatched. In DNA, the CDR3 is TGTGCCAGTAGGGTCAAGACAGGGGAGAATTCACCCCTCCACTTT. It specifies CASRVKTGENSPLHF.

The genes are TRBV5-1 and TRBJ1-5; D call uncertain. The germline V and J ends were trimmed by 2 bases and 4 bases, with 1 base remaining between them. CDR1 is SGHRS, CDR2 YFSETQ, per germline. The CDR3 totals 11 residues. The CDR3 DNA follows: TGCGCCAGCAGCTTAAATCAGCCCCAGCATTTT. Residues: CASSLNQPQHF.

V and J are TRBV6-5 and TRBJ1-5; D is ambiguous. The germline V gene has CDR1 MNHEY and CDR2 SVGAGI. The CDR3 length is 13 residues. V was shortened by 8 bases and J by 5 bases, with 13 bases between the two germline ends. CDR3 sequence (DNA): TGTGCCAGCCGTTTGGGGTTTGATCAGCCCCAGCATTTT. This translates into CASRLGFDQPQHF.

The chain has TRBV5-4 and TRBJ2-1; 14 bases align to TRBD2. J gave up 12 bases and V 5 bases, and 10 bases lay outside the gene matches. Looked up from germline, CDR1 is SGHNT and CDR2 is YYREEE (reference sequence). The length of the CDR3 is 15 residues. The CDR3 DNA reads as TGTGCCAGCAGGATCGGACTAGCGGGAGGCGGAGGGCAGTTCTTC. It codes for CASRIGLAGGGGQFF.